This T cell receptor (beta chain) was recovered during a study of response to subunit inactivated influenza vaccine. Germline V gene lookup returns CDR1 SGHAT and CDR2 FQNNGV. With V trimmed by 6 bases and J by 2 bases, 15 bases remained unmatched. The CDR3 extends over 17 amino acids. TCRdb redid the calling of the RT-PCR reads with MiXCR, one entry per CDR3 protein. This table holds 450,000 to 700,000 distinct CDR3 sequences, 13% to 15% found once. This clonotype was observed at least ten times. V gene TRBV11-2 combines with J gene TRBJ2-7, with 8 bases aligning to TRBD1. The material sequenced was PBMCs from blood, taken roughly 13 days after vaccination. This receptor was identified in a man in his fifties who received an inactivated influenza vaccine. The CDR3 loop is CASSPNRGRGPPYEQYF. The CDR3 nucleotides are TGTGCCAGCAGTCCAAATAGGGGCAGGGGGCCCCCCTACGAGCAGTACTTC. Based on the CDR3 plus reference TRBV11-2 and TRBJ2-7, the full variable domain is EAGVAQSPRYKIIEKRQSVAFWCNPISGHATLYWYQQILGQGPKLLIQFQNNGVVDDSQLPKDRFSAERLKGVDSTLKIQPAKLEDSAVYLCASSPNRGRGPPYEQYFGPGTRLTVT.